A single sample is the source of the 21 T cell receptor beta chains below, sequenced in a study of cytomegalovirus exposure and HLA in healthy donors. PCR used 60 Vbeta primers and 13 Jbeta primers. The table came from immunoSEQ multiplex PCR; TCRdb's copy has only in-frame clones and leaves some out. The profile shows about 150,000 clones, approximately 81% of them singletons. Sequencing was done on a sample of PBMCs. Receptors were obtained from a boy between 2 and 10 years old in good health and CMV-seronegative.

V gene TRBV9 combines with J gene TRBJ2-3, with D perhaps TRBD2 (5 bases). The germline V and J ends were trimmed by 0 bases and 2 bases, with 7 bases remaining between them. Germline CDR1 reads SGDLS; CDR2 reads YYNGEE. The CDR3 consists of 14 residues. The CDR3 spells CASSVGLATDTQYF. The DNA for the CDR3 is TGTGCCAGCAGCGTAGGGCTAGCCACAGATACGCAGTATTTT.

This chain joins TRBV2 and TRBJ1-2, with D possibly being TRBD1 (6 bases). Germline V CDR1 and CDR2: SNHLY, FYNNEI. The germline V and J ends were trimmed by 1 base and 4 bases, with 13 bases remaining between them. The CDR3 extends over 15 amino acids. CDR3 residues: CASSEDARGVYGYTF. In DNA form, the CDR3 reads TGTGCCAGCAGTGAAGATGCCAGGGGCGTCTATGGCTACACCTTC.

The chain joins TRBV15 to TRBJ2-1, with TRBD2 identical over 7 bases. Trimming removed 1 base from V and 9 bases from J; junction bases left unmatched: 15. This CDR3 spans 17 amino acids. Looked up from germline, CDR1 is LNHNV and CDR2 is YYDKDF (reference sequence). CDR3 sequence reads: CATSRATGRGEGGEQFF. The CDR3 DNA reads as TGTGCCACCAGCAGAGCTACGGGACGAGGGGAGGGTGGTGAGCAGTTCTTC.

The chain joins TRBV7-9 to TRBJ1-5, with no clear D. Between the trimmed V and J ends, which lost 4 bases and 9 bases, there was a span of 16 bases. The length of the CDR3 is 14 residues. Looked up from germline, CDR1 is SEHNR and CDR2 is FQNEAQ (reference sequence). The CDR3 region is CASSYSGQGWPQHF. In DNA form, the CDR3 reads TGTGCCAGCAGCTACAGCGGCCAAGGGTGGCCCCAGCATTTT.

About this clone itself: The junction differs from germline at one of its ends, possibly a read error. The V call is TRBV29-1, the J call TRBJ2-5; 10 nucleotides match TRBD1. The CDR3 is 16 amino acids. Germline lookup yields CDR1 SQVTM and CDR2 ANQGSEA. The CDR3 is CSATGTGEQDQGTQYF. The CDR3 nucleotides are TGCAGCGCCACCGGGACAGGGGAGCAAGACCAAGGGACCCAGTACTTC. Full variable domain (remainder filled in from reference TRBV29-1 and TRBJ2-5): SAVISQKPSRDICQRGTSLTIQCQVDSQVTMMFWYRQQPGQSLTLIATANQGSEATYESGFVIDKFPISRPNLTFSTLTVSNMSPEDSSIYLCSATGTGEQDQGTQYFGPGTRLLVL.

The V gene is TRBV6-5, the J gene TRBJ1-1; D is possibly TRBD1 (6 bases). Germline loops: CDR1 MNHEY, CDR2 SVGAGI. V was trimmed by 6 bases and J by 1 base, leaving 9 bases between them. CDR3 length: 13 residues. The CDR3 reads CASRGGGNTEAFF. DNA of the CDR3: TGTGCCAGCAGAGGGGGTGGGAACACTGAAGCTTTCTTT.

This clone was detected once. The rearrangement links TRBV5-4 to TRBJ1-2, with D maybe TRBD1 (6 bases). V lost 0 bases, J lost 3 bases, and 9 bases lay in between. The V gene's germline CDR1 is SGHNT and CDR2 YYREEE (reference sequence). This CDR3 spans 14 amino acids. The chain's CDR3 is CASSLAGDHYGYTF. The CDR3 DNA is TGTGCCAGCAGCTTGGCAGGGGATCACTATGGCTACACCTTC.

The DNA for the CDR3 is TGTGCCTGGAGTAGGACAGGGAGGCAGCCCCAGCATTTT. It codes for CAWSRTGRQPQHF. This sequence joins TRBV30 and TRBJ1-5; 8 bases are a match to TRBD1. V dropped 2 bases and J dropped 7; count of bases not matched to a gene: 4. CDR1 and CDR2 (germline): GTSNPN, SVGIG (reference sequence). The CDR3 totals 13 residues.

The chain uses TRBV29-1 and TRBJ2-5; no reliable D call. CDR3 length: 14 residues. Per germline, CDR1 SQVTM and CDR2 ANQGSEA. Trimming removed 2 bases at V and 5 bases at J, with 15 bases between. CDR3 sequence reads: CSVETLYPQETQYF. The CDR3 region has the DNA TGCAGCGTTGAAACCCTTTACCCCCAGGAGACCCAGTACTTC.

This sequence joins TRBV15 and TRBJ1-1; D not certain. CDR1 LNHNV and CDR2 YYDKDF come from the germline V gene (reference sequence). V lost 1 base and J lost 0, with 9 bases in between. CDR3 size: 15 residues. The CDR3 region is CATSRVPGLNTEAFF. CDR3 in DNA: TGTGCCACCAGCAGAGTCCCGGGTTTGAACACTGAAGCTTTCTTT.

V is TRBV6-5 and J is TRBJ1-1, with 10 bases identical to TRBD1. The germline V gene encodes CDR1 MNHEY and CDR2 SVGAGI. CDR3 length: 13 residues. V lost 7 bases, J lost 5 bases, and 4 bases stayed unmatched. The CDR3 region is CASKGTGETEAFF. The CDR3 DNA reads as TGTGCCAGCAAGGGGACAGGGGAAACTGAAGCTTTCTTT.

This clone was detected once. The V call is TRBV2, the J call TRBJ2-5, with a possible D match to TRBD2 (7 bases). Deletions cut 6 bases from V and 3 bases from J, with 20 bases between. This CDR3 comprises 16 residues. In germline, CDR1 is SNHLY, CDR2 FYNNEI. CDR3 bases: TGTGCCAGCAGCCTCTCGCGGGGGCTGGGGGAAGAGACCCAGTACTTC. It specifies CASSLSRGLGEETQYF. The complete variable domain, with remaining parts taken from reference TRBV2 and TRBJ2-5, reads EPEVTQTPSHQVTQMGQEVILRCVPISNHLYFYWYRQILGQKVEFLVSFYNNEISEKSEIFDDQFSVERPDGSNFTLKIRSTKLEDSAMYFCASSLSRGLGEETQYFGPGTRLLVL.

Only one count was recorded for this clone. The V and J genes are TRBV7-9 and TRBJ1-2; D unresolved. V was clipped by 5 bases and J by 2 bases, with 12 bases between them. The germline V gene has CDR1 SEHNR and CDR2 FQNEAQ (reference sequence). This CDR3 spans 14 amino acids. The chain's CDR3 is CASSPRTANYGYTF. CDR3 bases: TGTGCCAGCAGCCCGCGCACCGCAAACTATGGCTACACCTTC.

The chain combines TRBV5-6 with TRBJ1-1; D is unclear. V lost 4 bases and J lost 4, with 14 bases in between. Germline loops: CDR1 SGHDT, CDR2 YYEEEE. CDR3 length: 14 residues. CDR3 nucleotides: TGTGCCAGCAGCCTCTGGGCGGGGTCCACTGAAGCTTTCTTT. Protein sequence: CASSLWAGSTEAFF.

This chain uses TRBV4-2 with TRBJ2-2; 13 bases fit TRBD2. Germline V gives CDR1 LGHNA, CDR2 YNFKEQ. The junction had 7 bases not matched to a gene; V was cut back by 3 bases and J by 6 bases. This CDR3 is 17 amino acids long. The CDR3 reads CASSQRGGLAGPGELFF. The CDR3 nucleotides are TGTGCCAGCAGCCAGCGGGGGGGACTAGCGGGGCCCGGGGAGCTGTTTTTT.

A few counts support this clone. CDR3 coding DNA: TGTGCCAGCAGCTTCTTCCTCCTTAATGAGCAGTTCTTC. As protein: CASSFFLLNEQFF. This sequence joins TRBV13 and TRBJ2-1, with unresolved D. The germline V gene encodes CDR1 PRHDT and CDR2 FYEKMQ (reference sequence). There are 13 residues in the CDR3. Trimming took off 3 bases at V and 7 bases at J, with 10 bases between the two ends.

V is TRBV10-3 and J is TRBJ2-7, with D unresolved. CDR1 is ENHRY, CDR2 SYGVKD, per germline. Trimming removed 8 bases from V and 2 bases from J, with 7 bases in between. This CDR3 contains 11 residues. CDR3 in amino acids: CAIGTAYEQYF. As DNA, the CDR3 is TGTGCCATCGGTACAGCCTACGAGCAGTACTTC.

CDR3 bases: TGCGCCAGCAGTGAGTCGGGGGGACGGACTGAAGCTTTCTTT. It codes for CASSESGGRTEAFF. The chain joins TRBV10-1 to TRBJ1-1, with D possibly TRBD1 on 5 matching bases. Germline CDR1 is WNHNN and CDR2 is SYGVQD (reference sequence). The CDR3 is made up of 14 amino acids. V was pared by 0 bases and J by 5 bases, with 10 bases between.

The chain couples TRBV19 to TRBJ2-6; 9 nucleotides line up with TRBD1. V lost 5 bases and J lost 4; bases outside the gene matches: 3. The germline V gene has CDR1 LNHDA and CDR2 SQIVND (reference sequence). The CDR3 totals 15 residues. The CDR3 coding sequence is TGTGCCAGTAGTGGGGACAGGGTCGGGGCCAACGTCCTGACTTTC. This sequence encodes CASSGDRVGANVLTF. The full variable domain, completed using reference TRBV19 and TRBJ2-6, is DGGITQSPKYLFRKEGQNVTLSCEQNLNHDAMYWYRQDPGQGLRLIYYSQIVNDFQKGDIAEGYSVSREKKESFPLTVTSAQKNPTAFYLCASSGDRVGANVLTFGAGSRLTVL.

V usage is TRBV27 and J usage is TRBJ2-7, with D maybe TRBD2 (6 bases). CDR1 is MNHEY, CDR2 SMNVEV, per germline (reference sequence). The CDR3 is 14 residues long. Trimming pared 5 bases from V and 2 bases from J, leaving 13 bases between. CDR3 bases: TGTGCCAGCAGTCTGCGGGACGGCACCTACGAGCAGTACTTC. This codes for CASSLRDGTYEQYF.

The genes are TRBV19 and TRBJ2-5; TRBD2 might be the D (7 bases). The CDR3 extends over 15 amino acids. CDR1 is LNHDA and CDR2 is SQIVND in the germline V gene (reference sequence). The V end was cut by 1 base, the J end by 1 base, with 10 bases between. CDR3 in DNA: TGTGCCAGTAGTATAGTGGGGGGGGCCCAAGAGACCCAGTACTTC. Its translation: CASSIVGGAQETQYF.